This T cell receptor (beta chain) was captured by sequencing in a study of blood T cell repertoires in COVID-19. Per the study methods: Quantification of nucleated cells was approximated via reference gene primer amplification. Data came from immunoSEQ multiplex PCR; TCRdb stores just in-frame clones and leaves some out. D and trimming were read from the DNA, whereas the V and J calls and clone size are those reported in that table. Of under 500,000 clones listed, roughly 90% were seen once; the top ten hold around 4.4%. Germline V gene sequence: CDR1 SGHRS, CDR2 YFSETQ. V gave up 3 bases and J gave up 4 bases, with 14 bases separating them. The CDR3 is 14 residues long. This clone was counted a single time.

This sequence originates from a woman younger than 45 with acute or convalescent COVID-19. Sequencing used peripheral blood. V is TRBV5-1 and J is TRBJ2-7; possibly TRBD2 for D (6 bases). CDR3 in amino acids: CASSSRTGGYEQYF. The CDR3 coding sequence is TGCGCCAGCAGCTCGAGAACAGGAGGGTACGAGCAGTACTTC.